This T cell receptor (beta chain) is from a study of T cells in Graves' hyperthyroidism and ophthalmopathy. Points from the study as a whole: Blood held most thyroid clonotypes expanded above 0.001 frequency. Ophthalmopathy was predicted by the model a median of about 6.7 months ahead of onset.

Researchers barred patients who had uncontrolled infection, other autoimmune disease, pregnancy or lactation. In making diagnoses, clinical symptoms, serum thyroxine and TRAb, thyroid ultrasound and orbital computed tomography were all used. This clonotype was seen at least ten times. The antigen is undetermined. Amplified regions were TCR beta CDR3 sequences from RNA transcripts. The primer set for the first-round RT-PCR of the TCR CDR3 was HTBI. TCRdb re-called the multiplex PCR reads with MiXCR, one entry per CDR3 protein. The sample records more than 500,000 distinct CDR3 sequences, roughly 50% being singletons. This CDR3 comprises 15 residues. After removal of 3 bases from V and 7 bases from J, the junction contained 15 bases not matched to a gene. Germline CDR1 and CDR2: SQVTM and ANQGSEA.

The receptor comes from an adult woman with Graves' disease, either hyperthyroidism or ophthalmopathy (not recorded which). This chain connects TRBV29-1 to TRBJ2-7, with TRBD2 matching 7 bases. Sequences were obtained from peripheral blood or thyroid tissue (not recorded which). The CDR3, as DNA: TGCAGCGTTGAGGTCTTAGGACTAGTTGCGGGGGAGCAGTACTTC. This codes for CSVEVLGLVAGEQYF.